Following are 2 T cell receptor beta chains from one sample sequenced in a study of TIL therapy for anti-PD-1-resistant metastatic lung cancer. This was the immunoSEQ v3 assay. TCRdb's table, derived via immunoSEQ multiplex PCR, lists solely in-frame clones and lacks some. The sample records more than 35,000 clones, around four fifths being singletons. Time point denoted: pre-treatment sample, taken before nivolumab and TIL therapy. The specimen was blood, collected at baseline. These receptors were obtained from a person aged 25 to 85 with non-small cell lung cancer.

This chain connects TRBV15 to TRBJ2-7, with 8 bases lining up with TRBD1. The CDR3 contains 16 residues. The V and J ends lost 2 bases and 1 base, in that order; junction bases with no gene match: 7. Germline lookup yields CDR1 LNHNV and CDR2 YYDKDF (reference sequence). In nucleotides, the CDR3 is TGTGCCACCAGCAGAAACAGACAGGGGAATTCCTACGAGCAGTACTTC. It specifies CATSRNRQGNSYEQYF. The full variable domain, completed using reference TRBV15 and TRBJ2-7, is DAMVIQNPRYQVTQFGKPVTLSCSQTLNHNVMYWYQQKSSQAPKLLFHYYDKDFNNEADTPDNFQSRRPNTSFCFLDIRSPGLGDTAMYLCATSRNRQGNSYEQYFGPGTRLTVT.

The chain carries TRBV28 and TRBJ2-7; 10 bases fit TRBD2. CDR3 size: 18 residues. Germline CDR1 is MDHEN and CDR2 is SYDVKM. Trimming cost V 4 bases and J 2 bases; bases outside gene matches: 14. CDR3 residues: CASSYSPSGGAKPYEQYF. DNA of the CDR3: TGTGCCAGCAGTTACTCGCCTAGCGGGGGAGCGAAACCCTACGAGCAGTACTTC. Combining the CDR3 with reference TRBV28 and TRBJ2-7 gives the whole variable domain DVKVTQSSRYLVKRTGEKVFLECVQDMDHENMFWYRQDPGLGLRLIYFSYDVKMKEKGDIPEGYSVSREKKERFSLILESASTNQTSMYLCASSYSPSGGAKPYEQYFGPGTRLTVT.